Below, one T cell receptor (beta chain) is given with its context. This receptor's antigen is unknown. Sequencing ends 3 residues short of the CDR3 end; the germline J gene provides the rest. The record originates from a study of T cells in women clearing cervical HPV infection (dated by TCRdb to the late 2010s). About the full investigation: Cases were roughly 23 women with histologically confirmed HPV16-related CIN3 or worse, including a couple of invasive cancers. The controls were 25 women whose single incident HPV16 infection cleared within 12 months with no development of precancer or cancer. Blood from cases was drawn at the visit where the lesion was first identified, while blood from controls was drawn once the infection was no longer detected. For cases, a median interval of roughly 150 days, with an interquartile range of about 90 to 210 days, was observed between lesion detection and blood sampling. Because only a few women had HLA typing data, the possibility that HLA type acted as a confounder could not be ruled out. An exploratory proof-of-principle case-control study, nested within the Guanacaste HPV Natural History Study in Costa Rica, was conducted to compare TCR repertoires across cervical HPV16 outcomes. Cases and controls were matched on year of sample collection and on age within five years. Cases had a median age of almost 35 years and controls had a median age of around 40, with no significant differences in baseline characteristics. The parent cohort enrolled about 10,000 women aged 18 or older in Guanacaste, Costa Rica, in 1993 to 1994 and followed the women for six to eight years. Five blinded duplicates per group were added as quality controls, so that approximately 60 samples were obtained: some 50 participants and some 10 replicates. Beyond this particular receptor, the publication reports: Because the number of T cells per sample was unknown, the richness differences could reflect varying T-cell content rather than repertoire biology. Random forest classifiers combining richness and V gene abundances distinguished cases from controls with an estimated AUC of 0.8 to 0.9. TCR repertoire richness was significantly higher in CIN3+ cases than in controls across sequencing depths, while evenness did not differ. The cross-sectional design could not show whether the associations came before the infection or were a result of it, and neither effector/memory subsets nor HPV-specific T cells were isolated. Lower TRBV6-7 relative abundance was observed in cases than in controls (around 0.11% versus 0.15%; Bonferroni P = 0.0008).

TCR beta CDR3 regions were amplified by multiplex PCR using the immunoSEQ assay from an average of 1200 ng genomic DNA per sample. To correct primer bias, the assay used a complete synthetic TCR repertoire to set an amplification baseline. Amplicons were sequenced on the Illumina platform. The study's processing was this. Error correction of the sequences involved clustering with frequency ratios plus a modified nearest-neighbor algorithm, after which the sequences were analyzed in the immunoSEQ Analyzer using IMGT gene definitions. At each rarefaction depth, TCR richness and evenness were averaged over 20 rarefaction repeats, and samples with fewer sequences than the depth were excluded. Relative abundances of V, D and J genes were compared between groups using Wilcoxon rank sum tests, with FDR correction applied. In the blinded duplicates, the intraclass correlation was around 96% for TCR richness and averaged about 80% across 66 gene segments. As stored in TCRdb, this immuneACCESS dataset retains in-frame rearrangements with V and J assigned. A fraction of the clones does not appear; measured against another copy, unresolved V genes explain less than half of the discrepancy, and the remainder lacks a known reason. That table is the source of V, J and clone size, and D and trimming were worked out from the DNA. The table for this sample shows 45,000 to 55,000 clones. Of the sample, about 1.5% is held by the ten largest clones.

From the germline V gene (reference sequence), CDR1 is SGHNT and CDR2 is YYREEE. V drops 6 bases and J drops 2 bases, leaving 14 bases in between. Including the terminal cysteine and phenylalanine, the CDR3 comprises 14 residues. The DNA covers only part of the CDR3, 33 bases in frame from base 1. Every participant had a single incident cervical HPV16 infection, and prevalent HPV16 infections were excluded. Cervical HPV DNA was detected with MY09/MY11 PCR, and genotyping was done with dot-blot hybridization. Fifteen mL of heparinized blood were centrifuged, and the buffy coat was aliquoted, frozen at -30°C, then stored at -80°C. QIAGEN kits were used to extract genomic DNA from buffy coat specimens.

This chain joins TRBV5-4 to TRBJ1-1, with TRBD1 as a weak D call on 5 bases. Sequencing was done on a sample of blood buffy coat. The receptor was isolated from a woman between 18 and 70 years old with a cervical HPV16 infection that either progressed to CIN3+ or cleared (not recorded which). CDR3 protein: CASMGRGPNTEAFF. The sequenced CDR3 bases are TGTGCCAGCATGGGGAGGGGCCCCAACACTGAA.